Sequencing of this T cell receptor (beta chain) was carried out in a study of spatial heterogeneity in lung cancer. Whole-study context: Sequenced were any available follow-up PBMC samples, which had been obtained a median of about two years after resection. On average, each unique TCR and UMI combination appeared more than ten times in raw reads.

One entry per CDR3 protein, called by TCRdb with MiXCR from the 5' RACE reads. The data hold 110,000 or so distinct CDR3 sequences, with 10% to 13% observed a single time. The CDR3 contains 10 residues. V gave up 5 bases and J gave up 0 bases, with 0 bases separating them. CDR1 is SQVTM, CDR2 ANQGSEA, per germline. Notes on the study in general: The study found ubiquitous expanded tumor TCRs in blood more at resection than follow-up.

This clonotype was detected a few times. Antigen unknown. Time point noted: blood at routine non-recurrence follow-up after resection. Whole RNA was taken from tumor, nontumor lung or frozen PBMC; it was then sequenced unsorted. The sequence was collected from a female donor with early-stage non-small cell lung cancer. Sequencing used PBMCs, obtained at follow-up. The genes are TRBV29-1 and TRBJ2-3; D not certain. The CDR3 loop is CSVSTDTQYF. CDR3 DNA sequence: TGCAGCGTTAGCACAGATACGCAGTATTTT.